This entry is about one T cell receptor beta chain. Sequencing was performed with immunoSEQ multiplex PCR; in TCRdb, only in-frame clones are kept and a portion is missing. The table records some 7,700 clones, around 77% of them present only once. The sample comes from a study of chemoradiotherapy in HPV16-positive cancers. Looking at the study overall: Candidate HPV-specific T-cell clones and common TCR motifs came from functional assays in a couple of HPV16-positive patients.

Germline CDR1 is MNHNY and CDR2 is SVGAGI (reference sequence). The CDR3 has 16 amino acids. The source of this sequence is a human donor with HPV-associated anogenital cancer. This sequence joins TRBV6-6 and TRBJ2-5; D is unclear. With the DNA end fitting TRBJ2-7 better, the J assignment may be wrong. This material was collected from a patient who underwent chemoradiotherapy. The CDR3 region is CASSYLGSTEGYEQYF. The CDR3 DNA sequence: TGTGCCAGCAGTTACTTGGGCTCAACGGAAGGCTACGAGCAGTACTTC.